The rows below give T cell receptor beta chains drawn from one sample of a study of cytomegalovirus exposure and HLA in healthy donors. Sequencing used immunoSEQ multiplex PCR; TCRdb keeps in-frame clones, though not all of them. The data hold about 110,000 clones, with almost 96% observed a single time. The sequencing input was PBMCs. These receptors came from a woman aged 18-30 years in good health and CMV-seronegative. Each CDR3 is given with its conserved first and last residue. Fields, in order: D gene, J gene, clone size, V gene, CDR3 DNA, CDR3 protein. D genes are given only for firm matches. Not every row has a clone size; where given, it reads once, few, many or a size class.

>.|TRBJ1-5|.|TRBV6-5
TGTGCCAGCAGGGACAGTCCCTATAGCAATCAGCCCCAGCATTTT
CASRDSPYSNQPQHF
>.|TRBJ1-1|.|TRBV10-3
TGTGCCATCGGAGGGGGGGACACTGAAGCTTTCTTT
CAIGGGDTEAFF
>TRBD1|TRBJ2-5|once|TRBV10-3
TGTGCCATCAGAGAGGGACAGGCCTTCCAAGAGACCCAGTACTTC
CAIREGQAFQETQYF
>TRBD2|TRBJ2-7|.|TRBV5-1
TGCGCCAGCAGCCCCCGAGCGGGGGGCCAAACCTACGAGCAGTACTTC
CASSPRAGGQTYEQYF
>TRBD1|TRBJ1-1|.|TRBV7-9
TGTGCCAGCAGCTTATTCGGGACAGAGCGACACAGTGAAGCTTTCTTT
CASSLFGTERHSEAFF
>TRBD1|TRBJ2-5|.|TRBV7-8
TGTGCCAGCAGCTTAACAGGGGGCCCTCTCCAAGAGACCCAGTACTTC
CASSLTGGPLQETQYF
>.|TRBJ1-5|.|TRBV9
TGTGCCAGCAGCCTTGGCAGCAATCAGCCCCAGCATTTT
CASSLGSNQPQHF
>TRBD1|TRBJ1-6|.|TRBV7-9
TGTGCCAGCAGCCGGGGGACAGGCATATCACCCCTCCACTTT
CASSRGTGISPLHF
>TRBD1|TRBJ2-7|.|TRBV6-5
TGTGCCAGCCGGGACAGGGGAACTTACGAGCAGTACTTC
CASRDRGTYEQYF
>TRBD1|TRBJ1-2|.|TRBV7-2
TGTGCCAGCAGCTCTAACAGGGGGTCTAACTATGGCTACACCTTC
CASSSNRGSNYGYTF
>TRBD1|TRBJ1-6|.|TRBV10-2
TGCGCCAGCAGTGACGGACAGGGGAATTCACCCCTCCACTTT
CASSDGQGNSPLHF
>.|TRBJ2-7|.|TRBV6-5
TGTGCCAGCAGCCATTCATCGGGGAACTACGAGCAGTACTTC
CASSHSSGNYEQYF
>TRBD1|TRBJ2-6|.|TRBV6-1
TGTGCCAGCAGCGCACAGGGGGCTGGGGCCAACGTCCTGACTTTC
CASSAQGAGANVLTF
>TRBD2|TRBJ2-7|.|TRBV5-4
TGTGCCAGCAGCCACCGACTAGCGGGGAGATACGAGCAGTACTTC
CASSHRLAGRYEQYF
>TRBD2|TRBJ2-3|.|TRBV6-1
TGTGCCAGCAGTGTCAGCGGGGGGAGCACAGATACGCAGTATTTT
CASSVSGGSTDTQYF
>TRBD1|TRBJ1-4|once|TRBV5-1
TGCGCCAGCAGCCAGGGGCGGGACAGTGCTGCAACTAATGAAAAACTGTTTTTT
CASSQGRDSAATNEKLFF
>TRBD2|TRBJ2-2|once|TRBV28
TGTGCCAGCAAATTAGCGGGGGGATCGAACACCGGGGAGCTGTTTTTT
CASKLAGGSNTGELFF
>.|TRBJ2-2|.|TRBV5-1
TGCGCCAGCAGCTTGATTATCGGGGGGCGCAACGGGGAGCTGTTTTTT
CASSLIIGGRNGELFF
>.|TRBJ1-4|.|TRBV28
TGTGCCAGCAGGAGGGGGGGGTACGAAAAACTGTTTTTT
CASRRGGYEKLFF
>.|TRBJ1-2|.|TRBV28
TGTGCCAGCAGCCCGGGTGGAGACTATGGCTACACCTTC
CASSPGGDYGYTF
>TRBD2|TRBJ2-1|.|TRBV27
TGTGCCAGCAGCTTACTACTAGCGGGGGTGGGTGAGCAGTTCTTC
CASSLLLAGVGEQFF
>TRBD1|TRBJ1-1|.|TRBV11-2
TGTGCCAGCAGCTTGGACAGGAGGACCACTGAAGCTTTCTTT
CASSLDRRTTEAFF
>.|TRBJ2-7|.|TRBV28
TGTGCCAGCAGTCCAAACCTCAGGGACTCCTACGAGCAGTACTTC
CASSPNLRDSYEQYF
>TRBD1|TRBJ1-1|.|TRBV28
TGTGCCAGCAGTTTTTCAGGGACAGGGGGGAGGAACACTGAAGCTTTCTTT
CASSFSGTGGRNTEAFF
>.|TRBJ1-2|.|TRBV27
TGTGCCAGCAGTGGCGTCGGGGGGCGGAACTATGGCTACACCTTC
CASSGVGGRNYGYTF
>TRBD1|TRBJ2-2|.|TRBV19
TGTGCCAGTAGTAGCGCGAAGTGGGACAGGGGTACCGGGGAGCTGTTTTTT
CASSSAKWDRGTGELFF
>TRBD2|TRBJ2-1|.|TRBV19
TGTGCCAGTAGTCCACGGACTAGCGGGGGGGCTGATAATGAGCAGTTCTTC
CASSPRTSGGADNEQFF
>TRBD2|TRBJ2-7|once|TRBV5-4
TGTGCCAGCAGCTTGGGTGGGGGGGGTGCCTACGAGCAGTACTTC
CASSLGGGGAYEQYF
>.|TRBJ1-1|.|TRBV7-2
TGTGCCAGCAGCTCCAAAGAGGTCATGAACACTGAAGCTTTCTTT
CASSSKEVMNTEAFF
>.|TRBJ1-4|.|TRBV2
TGTGCCAGCAGTGAAGGAAGAGTCGTGGGGGGAAAACTGTTTTTT
CASSEGRVVGGKLFF
>TRBD2|TRBJ2-2|.|TRBV27
TGTGCCAGCAGTTTATTGGGGACTAGCGGTTACACCGGGGAGCTGTTTTTT
CASSLLGTSGYTGELFF
>TRBD1|TRBJ1-2|.|TRBV27
TGTGCCAGCAGTTCGTACAGGGGGCGAAATGGCTACACCTTC
CASSSYRGRNGYTF
>TRBD1|TRBJ2-7|.|TRBV4-2
TGTGCCAGCAGCCAAGATGACAGGGGGGGCTCCTACGAGCAGTACTTC
CASSQDDRGGSYEQYF
>TRBD1|TRBJ1-1|.|TRBV4-1
TGCGCCAGCAGTCCTATGGGGACAGGGGGAACTGAAGCTTTCTTT
CASSPMGTGGTEAFF
>TRBD1|TRBJ1-1|.|TRBV27
TGTGCCAGCCGCACAGGGGCTATGAACACTGAAGCTTTCTTT
CASRTGAMNTEAFF
>TRBD1|TRBJ1-1|.|TRBV27
TGTGCCAGCAGCCACTTGGACAGGTCAAGTGGGTATACTGAAGCTTTCTTT
CASSHLDRSSGYTEAFF
>.|TRBJ2-7|once|TRBV7-8
TGTGCCAGCAGCTTGTCCATTAGTTGGGGGCCCTCAACCTACGAGCAGTACTTC
CASSLSISWGPSTYEQYF
>TRBD2|TRBJ2-3|.|TRBV11-2
TGTGCCAGCAGCCCGAGGACTAGCGGGGGGGCCGGAGATACGCAGTATTTT
CASSPRTSGGAGDTQYF
>.|TRBJ1-5|.|TRBV18
TGTGCCAGCTCACGAGCAGCCAGGTCCAGCAATCAGCCCCAGCATTTT
CASSRAARSSNQPQHF
>TRBD1|TRBJ1-1|.|TRBV27
TGTGCCAGCAGTTCCCGGGACAGTCCTGAAGCTTTCTTT
CASSSRDSPEAFF
>.|TRBJ2-7|.|TRBV4-2
TGTGCCAGCAGCCTTCAAGCGAGTAGGTACGAGCAGTACTTC
CASSLQASRYEQYF
>TRBD1|TRBJ2-3|.|TRBV9
TGTGCCAGCAGCGTAGTGGGACAGGTTGGTACGCAGTATTTT
CASSVVGQVGTQYF
>TRBD2|TRBJ2-5|.|TRBV6-1
TGTGCCAGCATTAGCGGGGGTACGGGAGAGACCCAGTACTTC
CASISGGTGETQYF
>TRBD1|TRBJ1-1|.|TRBV28
TGTGCCAGCAGTCCACCCCCGGGACAGGGGGAAGGGAACACTGAAGCTTTCTTT
CASSPPPGQGEGNTEAFF
>.|TRBJ2-2|.|TRBV19
TGTGCCAGTAGTCTAACCGGGGTACGCGGGGAGCTGTTTTTT
CASSLTGVRGELFF
>.|TRBJ2-7|.|TRBV28
TGTGCCAGCAGGCCCCCCAGCTCCTACGAGCAGTACTTC
CASRPPSSYEQYF
>TRBD1|TRBJ2-7|.|TRBV6-5
TGTGCCAGCGGAGCGACAGGGGGCGGCGAGCAGTACTTC
CASGATGGGEQYF
>TRBD1|TRBJ1-5|.|TRBV18
TGTGCCAGCTCACTACAAACACGGGACAGGGGTAGTCAGCCCCAGCATTTT
CASSLQTRDRGSQPQHF
>TRBD1|TRBJ1-1|.|TRBV30
TGTGCCTGGAGTGTACGTCCGACAGGGTCCCGAGGCATGAACACTGAAGCTTTCTTT
CAWSVRPTGSRGMNTEAFF
>TRBD2|TRBJ2-7|.|TRBV10-3
TGTGCCATCATACAGGGACTAGCGGGGGAGGCCCACTACGAGCAGTACTTC
CAIIQGLAGEAHYEQYF
>.|TRBJ2-3|.|TRBV18
TGTGCCAGCTCACCACGGGCGGGTTGGCGTCTCACAGATACGCAGTATTTT
CASSPRAGWRLTDTQYF
>TRBD1|TRBJ2-1|.|TRBV6-5
TGTGCCAGCTGCAGGGGGCAGAATGAGCAGTTCTTC
CASCRGQNEQFF